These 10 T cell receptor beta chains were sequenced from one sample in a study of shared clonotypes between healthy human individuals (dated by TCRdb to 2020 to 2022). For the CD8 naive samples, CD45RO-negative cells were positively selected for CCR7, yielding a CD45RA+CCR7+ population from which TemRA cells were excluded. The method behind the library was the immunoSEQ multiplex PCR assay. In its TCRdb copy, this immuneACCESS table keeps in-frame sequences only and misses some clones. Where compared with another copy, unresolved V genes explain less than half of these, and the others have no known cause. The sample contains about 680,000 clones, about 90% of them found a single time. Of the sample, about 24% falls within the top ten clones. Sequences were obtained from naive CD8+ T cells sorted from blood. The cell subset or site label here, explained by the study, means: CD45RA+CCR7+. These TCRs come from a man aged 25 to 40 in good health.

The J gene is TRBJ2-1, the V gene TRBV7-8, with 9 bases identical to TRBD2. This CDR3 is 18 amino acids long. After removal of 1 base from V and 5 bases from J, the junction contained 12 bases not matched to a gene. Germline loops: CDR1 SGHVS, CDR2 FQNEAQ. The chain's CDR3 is CASSLGFSGSFQDNEQFF. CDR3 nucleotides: TGTGCCAGCAGCTTAGGTTTTAGCGGGAGTTTTCAAGACAATGAGCAGTTCTTC.

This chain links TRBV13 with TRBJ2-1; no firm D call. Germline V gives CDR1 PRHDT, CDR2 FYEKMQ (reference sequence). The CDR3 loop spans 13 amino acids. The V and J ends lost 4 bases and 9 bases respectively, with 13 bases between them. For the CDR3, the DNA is TGTGCCAGCAGCTCAGCAGGTCTCGGTGAGCAGTTCTTC. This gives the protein CASSSAGLGEQFF.

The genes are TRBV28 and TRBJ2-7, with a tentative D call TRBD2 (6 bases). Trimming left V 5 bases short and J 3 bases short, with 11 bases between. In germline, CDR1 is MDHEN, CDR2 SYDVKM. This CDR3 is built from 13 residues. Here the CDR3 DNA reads TGTGCCAGCAGTCCCGGGACTCTCTACGAGCAGTACTTC. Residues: CASSPGTLYEQYF. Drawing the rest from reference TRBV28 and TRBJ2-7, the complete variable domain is DVKVTQSSRYLVKRTGEKVFLECVQDMDHENMFWYRQDPGLGLRLIYFSYDVKMKEKGDIPEGYSVSREKKERFSLILESASTNQTSMYLCASSPGTLYEQYFGPGTRLTVT.

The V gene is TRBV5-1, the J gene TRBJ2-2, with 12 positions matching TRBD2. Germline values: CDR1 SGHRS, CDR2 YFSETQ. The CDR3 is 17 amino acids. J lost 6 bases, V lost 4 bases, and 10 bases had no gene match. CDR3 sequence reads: CASSRRTSGAGPGELFF. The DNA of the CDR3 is TGCGCCAGCAGCCGCAGGACTAGCGGGGCAGGTCCCGGGGAGCTGTTTTTT.

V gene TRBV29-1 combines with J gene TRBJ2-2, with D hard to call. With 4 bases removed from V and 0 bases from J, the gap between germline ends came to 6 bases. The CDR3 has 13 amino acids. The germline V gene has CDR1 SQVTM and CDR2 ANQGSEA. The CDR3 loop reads CSVGDANTGELFF. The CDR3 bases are TGCAGCGTTGGTGACGCGAACACCGGGGAGCTGTTTTTT.

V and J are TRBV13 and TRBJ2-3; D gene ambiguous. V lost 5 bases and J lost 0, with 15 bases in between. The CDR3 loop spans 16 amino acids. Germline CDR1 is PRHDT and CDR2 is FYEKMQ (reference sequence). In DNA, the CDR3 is TGTGCCAGCAGCCCCGCCACCGAATGGAGCACAGATACGCAGTATTTT. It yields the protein CASSPATEWSTDTQYF.

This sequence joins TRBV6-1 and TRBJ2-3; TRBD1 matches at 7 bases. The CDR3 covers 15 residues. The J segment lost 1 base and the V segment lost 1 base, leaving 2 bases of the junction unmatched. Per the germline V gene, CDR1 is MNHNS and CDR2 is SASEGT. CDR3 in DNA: TGTGCCAGCAGTGAAGTCACAGGGGGCACAGATACGCAGTATTTT. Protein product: CASSEVTGGTDTQYF.

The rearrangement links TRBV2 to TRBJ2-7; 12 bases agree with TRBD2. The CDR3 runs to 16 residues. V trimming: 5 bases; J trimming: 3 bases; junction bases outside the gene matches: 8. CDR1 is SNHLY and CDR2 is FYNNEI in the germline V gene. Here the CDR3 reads CASSPGLAGVSYEQYF. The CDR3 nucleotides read TGTGCCAGCAGTCCGGGACTAGCGGGTGTTAGCTACGAGCAGTACTTC. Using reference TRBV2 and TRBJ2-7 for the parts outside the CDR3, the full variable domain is EPEVTQTPSHQVTQMGQEVILRCVPISNHLYFYWYRQILGQKVEFLVSFYNNEISEKSEIFDDQFSVERPDGSNFTLKIRSTKLEDSAMYFCASSPGLAGVSYEQYFGPGTRLTVT.

The CDR3 DNA follows: TGTGCCAGCAGTTCCCTGACAGACCTAGCCAAAAACATTCAGTACTTC. It specifies CASSSLTDLAKNIQYF. The chain links TRBV27 to TRBJ2-4; D perhaps matches TRBD1 (5 bases). This CDR3 comprises 16 residues. The V gene's germline CDR1 is MNHEY and CDR2 SMNVEV (reference sequence). V dropped 4 bases and J dropped 0 bases, with 13 bases sitting between them.

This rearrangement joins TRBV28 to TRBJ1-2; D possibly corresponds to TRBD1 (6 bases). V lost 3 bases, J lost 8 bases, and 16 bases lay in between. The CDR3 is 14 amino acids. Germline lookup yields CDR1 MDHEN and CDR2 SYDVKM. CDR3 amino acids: CASSFLGAGVGYTF. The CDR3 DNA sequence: TGTGCCAGCAGTTTCTTGGGGGCCGGTGTCGGCTACACCTTC.